Sequencing of this T cell receptor beta chain was carried out in a study of CD8 T cells in Susac syndrome. Overall study context: Active disease was present in six of the sequenced Susac syndrome patients, whereas roughly 8 of them were in remission. Whole-study results and caveats: The peak of CD8+ clonal expansion in Susac was seen in TEMRA cells and active patients.

It was with random hexamers that about 0.45 to 1 ug RNA was reverse transcribed. immunoSEQ multiplex PCR amplified TCR beta CDR3 across 54 Vbeta, 13 Jbeta. TCRdb independently ran MiXCR on the immunoSEQ multiplex PCR reads; one entry per CDR3 protein. The sample has 100,000 to 150,000 distinct CDR3 sequences, about 93% seen once. Germline CDR1 DFQATT, CDR2 SNEGSKA (reference sequence). CDR3 size: 13 residues. V was clipped by 4 bases and J by 10 bases, with 14 bases between them. Diagnostic criteria defined recently for definite or probable disease were met by the Susac syndrome patients. Notes on this clonotype: Its antigen is unknown.

The sample comprised CD8+ T cells from PBMCs. The source of this sequence is a human donor with Susac syndrome. This chain links TRBV20-1 with TRBJ2-6; TRBD1 or TRBD2 may be the D gene (5 bases each). CDR3 coding DNA: TGCAGTGCTACTGGGGGACGCCGTAACGTCCTGACTTTC. Protein product: CSATGGRRNVLTF.